This entry concerns a single T cell receptor beta chain. Antigen: not known. Full-length variable regions came from constant-region reverse primers plus semi-nested Nested Universal Primer A PCR. A single record per CDR3 protein comes from TCRdb applying MiXCR to the 5' RACE reads. The sample has 50,000 to 80,000 distinct CDR3 sequences, 22% seen once. Memory CD4+ cells were defined as CD4+CD45RO+CD25-. Germline V gives CDR1 MNHEY, CDR2 SVGEGT. The V gene lost 4 bases and the J gene lost 6 bases, with 8 bases spanning the gap. There are 12 residues in the CDR3. General study findings and limits: Tumor Tregs overlapped most with tumor, then blood, naive CD4+ cells.

The chain recombines TRBV6-2 or TRBV6-3 with TRBJ2-3; D is ambiguous. The sequence came from a female donor with breast cancer. Sequencing used memory CD4+ T cells sorted from a lymph node. Subset in this sample: memory CD4+ T cells, CD4+CD45RO+CD25-. CDR3 sequence reads: CASSLTKDTQYF. In nucleotides, the CDR3 is TGTGCCAGCAGTTTGACCAAGGATACGCAGTATTTT.